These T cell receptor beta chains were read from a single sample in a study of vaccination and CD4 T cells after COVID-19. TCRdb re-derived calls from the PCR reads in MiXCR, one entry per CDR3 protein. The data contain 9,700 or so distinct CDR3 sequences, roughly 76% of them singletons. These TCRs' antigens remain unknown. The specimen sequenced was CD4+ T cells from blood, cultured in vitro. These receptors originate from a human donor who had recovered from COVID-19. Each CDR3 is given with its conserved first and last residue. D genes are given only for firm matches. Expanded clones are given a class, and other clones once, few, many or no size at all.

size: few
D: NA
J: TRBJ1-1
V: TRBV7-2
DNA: TGTGCCAGCAGCTTTCGAGGGAACACTGAAGCTTTCTTT
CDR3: CASSFRGNTEAFF

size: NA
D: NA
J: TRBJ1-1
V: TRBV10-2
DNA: TGCGCCAGCAGTGTCGGGGTCGGCACTGAAGCTTTCTTT
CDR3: CASSVGVGTEAFF

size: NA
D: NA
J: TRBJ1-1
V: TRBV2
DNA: TGTGCCAGCAGTGAAGCAAGGTCTGGGACTGAAGCTTTCTTT
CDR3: CASSEARSGTEAFF

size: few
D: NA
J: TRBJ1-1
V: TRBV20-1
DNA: TGCAGTGCTAGCGCCCCGGGGGGCACTGAAGCTTTCTTT
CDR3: CSASAPGGTEAFF

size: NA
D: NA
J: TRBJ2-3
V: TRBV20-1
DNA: TGCAGTGCCCTCTATTTTAATACGCAGTATTTT
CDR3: CSALYFNTQYF

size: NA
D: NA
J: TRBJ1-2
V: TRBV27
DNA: TGTGCCAGCAGTCACACCCCCTTCGTCTATGGCTACACCTTC
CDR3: CASSHTPFVYGYTF

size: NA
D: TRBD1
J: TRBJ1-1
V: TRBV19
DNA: TGTGCCACCACCTCCGGACAGGTGAACACTGAAGCTTTCTTT
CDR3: CATTSGQVNTEAFF

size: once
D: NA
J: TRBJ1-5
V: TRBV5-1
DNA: TGCGCCAGCAGCCCCGAGGGGGATAGCAATCAGCCCCAGCATTTT
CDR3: CASSPEGDSNQPQHF

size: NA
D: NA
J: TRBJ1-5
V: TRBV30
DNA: TGTGCCTGGAGTGTAAAGGGTTGGAGCAATCAGCCCCAGCATTTT
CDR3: CAWSVKGWSNQPQHF

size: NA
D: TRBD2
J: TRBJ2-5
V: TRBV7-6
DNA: TGTGCCAGCAGCTCTCCGTTGGGGTTAGCGGGGAAAAAAGAGACCCAGTACTTC
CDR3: CASSSPLGLAGKKETQYF

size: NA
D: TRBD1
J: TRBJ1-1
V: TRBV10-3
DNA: TGTGCCACCGGACAGGGGATGGGGACTGAAGCTTTCTTT
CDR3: CATGQGMGTEAFF

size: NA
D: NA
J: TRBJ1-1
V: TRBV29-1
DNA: TGCAGCGTTGAAGAAGAGTCCCCTGAAGCTTTCTTT
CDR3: CSVEEESPEAFF

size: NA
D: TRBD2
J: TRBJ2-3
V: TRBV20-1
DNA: TGCAGTGCTAGATCCCTAGGGGGGACTAGCGGGGGGTCTTTCACAGATACGCAGTATTTT
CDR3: CSARSLGGTSGGSFTDTQYF

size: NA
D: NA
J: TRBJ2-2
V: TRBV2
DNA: TGTGCCAGCAAGCCTAGCGTCCCCGGGGAGCTGTTTTTT
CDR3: CASKPSVPGELFF

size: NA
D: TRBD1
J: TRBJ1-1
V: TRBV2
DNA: TGTGCCAGTACGACAGGGGGCTTCACTGAAGCTTTCTTT
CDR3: CASTTGGFTEAFF

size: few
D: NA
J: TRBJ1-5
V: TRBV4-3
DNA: TGCGCCAGCAGCCAAGATCAGGGGTTAGGCAATCAGCCCCAGCATTTT
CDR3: CASSQDQGLGNQPQHF

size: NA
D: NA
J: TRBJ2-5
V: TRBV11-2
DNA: TGTGCCAGCAGCTTAGCAGGGGCCGGGGAGACCCAGTACTTC
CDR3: CASSLAGAGETQYF

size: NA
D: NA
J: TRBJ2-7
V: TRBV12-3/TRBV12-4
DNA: TGTGCCAGCAGTTTAGGTTCTTCCTCCTACGAGCAGTACTTC
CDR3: CASSLGSSSYEQYF

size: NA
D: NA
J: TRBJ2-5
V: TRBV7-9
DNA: TGTGCCAGCAGCTCCATGGTGGTGGGGGCCTCGGCCCAGTACTTC
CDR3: CASSSMVVGASAQYF

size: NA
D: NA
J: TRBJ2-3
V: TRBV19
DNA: TGTGCCAGTAGTCAAACAGTTCACGATACGCAGTATTTT
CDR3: CASSQTVHDTQYF

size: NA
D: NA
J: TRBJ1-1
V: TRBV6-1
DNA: TGTGCCAGCACTCCACCTGTTGGTACTGAAGCTTTCTTT
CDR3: CASTPPVGTEAFF

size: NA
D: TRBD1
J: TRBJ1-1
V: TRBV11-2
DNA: TGTGCCAGCAGCGATTCAGGGGGCGTTAAGGTGAACACTGAAGCTTTCTTT
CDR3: CASSDSGGVKVNTEAFF

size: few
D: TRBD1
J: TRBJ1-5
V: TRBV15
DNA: TGTGCCACCTCACCGAATCGACAGGGGGCTAATCAGCCCCAGCATTTT
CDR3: CATSPNRQGANQPQHF

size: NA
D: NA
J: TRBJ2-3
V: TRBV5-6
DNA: TGTGCCAGCAGCTCCGTGGGGAGGGGGCGGGTGGATACGCAGTATTTT
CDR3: CASSSVGRGRVDTQYF

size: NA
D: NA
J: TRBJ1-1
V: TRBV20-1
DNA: TGCAGTGCTAGAGATAGGCACGGGAACACTGAAGCTTTCTTT
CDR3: CSARDRHGNTEAFF

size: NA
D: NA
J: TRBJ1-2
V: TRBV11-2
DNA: TGTGCCAGCAGCTTAATTCGAACGGGACGGAGCTATGGCTACACCTTC
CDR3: CASSLIRTGRSYGYTF

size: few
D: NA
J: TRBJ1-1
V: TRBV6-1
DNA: TGTGCCAGCACCCGCCTGGCGGGGTTGAAGGCTTTCTTT
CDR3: CASTRLAGLKAFF

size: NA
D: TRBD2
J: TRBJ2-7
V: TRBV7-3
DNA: TGTGCCAGCCGCCCTAGCGGGAGTCTCTACGAGCAGTACTTC
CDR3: CASRPSGSLYEQYF

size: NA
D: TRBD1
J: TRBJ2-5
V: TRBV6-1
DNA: TGTGCCAGCAGCCCAGGGGGCAGAGAGACCCAGTACTTC
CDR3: CASSPGGRETQYF

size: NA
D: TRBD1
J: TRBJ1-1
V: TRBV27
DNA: TGTGCCAGCAGTTCCACCTTTACAGGGGGTTTCATGAACACTGAAGCTTTCTTT
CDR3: CASSSTFTGGFMNTEAFF

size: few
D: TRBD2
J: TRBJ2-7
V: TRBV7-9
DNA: TGTGCCAGCAGCTTAGCTGGTCTAGCGGGATTCCGCGAGCAGTACTTC
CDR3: CASSLAGLAGFREQYF

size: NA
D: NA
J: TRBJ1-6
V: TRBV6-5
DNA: TGTGCCAGCAGTTACTCGGATCAACAGAGCTATAATTCACCCCTCCACTTT
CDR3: CASSYSDQQSYNSPLHF

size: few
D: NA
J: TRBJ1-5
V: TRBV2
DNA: TGTGCCAGCAGAAAGGGAAATAGCAATCAGCCCCAGCATTTT
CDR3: CASRKGNSNQPQHF

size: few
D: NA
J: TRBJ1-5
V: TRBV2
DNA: TGTGCCAGTACTCAAACCGGGAAGGGCAATCAGCCCCAGCATTTT
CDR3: CASTQTGKGNQPQHF

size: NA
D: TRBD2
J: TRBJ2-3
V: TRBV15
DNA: TGTGCCACCAGCAGAGATGGGCGGGGGGTAGATACGCAGTATTTT
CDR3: CATSRDGRGVDTQYF

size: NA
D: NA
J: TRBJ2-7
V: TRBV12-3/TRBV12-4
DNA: TGTGCCAGCAGTTCGACAAGGTCCTATTCCTACGAGCAGTACTTC
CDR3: CASSSTRSYSYEQYF

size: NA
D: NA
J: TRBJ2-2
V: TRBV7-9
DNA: TGTGCCAGCAGCTTAGCGAGTGGTAGCGGGGAGCTGTTTTTT
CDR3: CASSLASGSGELFF

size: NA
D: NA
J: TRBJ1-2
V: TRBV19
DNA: TGTGCCAGTATGCCCTCCGGGACAAAAAGGCTTGGCTACACCTTC
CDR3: CASMPSGTKRLGYTF

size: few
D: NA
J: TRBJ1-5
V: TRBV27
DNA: TGTGCCAGCAGTAGACAGGCTAGCAATCAGCCCCAGCATTTT
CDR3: CASSRQASNQPQHF

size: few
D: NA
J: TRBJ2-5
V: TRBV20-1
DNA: TGCAGTGCTAGAAGTTTGGAAGTGGGGGGCTATATAGAGACCCAGTACTTC
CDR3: CSARSLEVGGYIETQYF

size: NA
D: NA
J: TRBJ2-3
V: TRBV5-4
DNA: TGTGCCAGCAGCTTGGGAGGGGGGCGGGCAGATACGCAGTATTTT
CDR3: CASSLGGGRADTQYF

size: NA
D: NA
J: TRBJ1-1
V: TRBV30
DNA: TGTGCCTGCGGCTTTGGGAACACTGAAGCTTTCTTT
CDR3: CACGFGNTEAFF

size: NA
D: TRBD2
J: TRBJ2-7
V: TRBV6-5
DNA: TGTGCCAGCAGTTTCTCCCGTGGGGGGGACTACGAGCAGTACTTC
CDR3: CASSFSRGGDYEQYF

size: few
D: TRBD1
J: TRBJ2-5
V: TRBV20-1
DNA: TGCAGTGCTACGTTAACCGGACAGGTTCCCGAGACCCAGTACTTC
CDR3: CSATLTGQVPETQYF

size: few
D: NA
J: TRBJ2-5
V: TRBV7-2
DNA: TGTGCCAGCAGCCAGGGGTCCAGGCGCAGGGCCCAGTACTTC
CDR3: CASSQGSRRRAQYF

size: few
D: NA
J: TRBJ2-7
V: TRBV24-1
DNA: TGTGCCACCAGTGACCCCTCCGGGTACAGATACGAGCAGTACTTC
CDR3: CATSDPSGYRYEQYF

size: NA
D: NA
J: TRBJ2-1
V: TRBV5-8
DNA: TGTGCCAGCAGCCCGCGACAGATCTCCTACAATGAGCAGTTCTTC
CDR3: CASSPRQISYNEQFF